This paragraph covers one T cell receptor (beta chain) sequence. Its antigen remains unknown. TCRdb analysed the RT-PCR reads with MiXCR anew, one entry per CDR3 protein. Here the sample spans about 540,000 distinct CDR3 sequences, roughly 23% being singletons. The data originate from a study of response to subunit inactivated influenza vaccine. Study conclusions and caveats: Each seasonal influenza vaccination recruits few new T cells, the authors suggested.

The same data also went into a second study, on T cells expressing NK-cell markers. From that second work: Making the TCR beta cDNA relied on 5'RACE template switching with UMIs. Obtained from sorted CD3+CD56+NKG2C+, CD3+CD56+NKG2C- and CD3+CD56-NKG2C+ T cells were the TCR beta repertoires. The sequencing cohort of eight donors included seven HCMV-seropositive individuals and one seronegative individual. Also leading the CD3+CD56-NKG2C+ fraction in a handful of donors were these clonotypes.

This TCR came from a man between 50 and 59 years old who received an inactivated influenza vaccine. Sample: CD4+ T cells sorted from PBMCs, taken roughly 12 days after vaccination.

CDR3 sequence (DNA): TGTGCCACCAGCACCGGTTTTTTCACTGAAGCTTTCTTT. This translates into CATSTGFFTEAFF. This rearrangement joins TRBV24-1 to TRBJ1-1; D is unclear. The CDR3 spans 13 residues. CDR1 is KGHDR and CDR2 is SFDVKD in the germline V gene. V was pared by 7 bases and J by 4 bases, with 12 bases between.